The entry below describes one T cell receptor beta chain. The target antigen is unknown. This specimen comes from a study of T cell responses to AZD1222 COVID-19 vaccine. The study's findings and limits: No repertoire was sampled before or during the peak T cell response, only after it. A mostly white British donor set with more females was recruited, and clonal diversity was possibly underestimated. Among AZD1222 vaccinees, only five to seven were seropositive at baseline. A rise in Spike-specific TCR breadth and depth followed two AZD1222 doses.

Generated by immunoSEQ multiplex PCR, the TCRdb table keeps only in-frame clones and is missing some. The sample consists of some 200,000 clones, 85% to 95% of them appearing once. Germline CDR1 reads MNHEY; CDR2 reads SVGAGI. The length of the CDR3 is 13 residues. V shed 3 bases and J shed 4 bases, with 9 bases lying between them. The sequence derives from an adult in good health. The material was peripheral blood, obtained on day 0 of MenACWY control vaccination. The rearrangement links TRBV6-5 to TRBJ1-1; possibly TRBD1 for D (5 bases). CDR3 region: CASSYAGPTEAFF. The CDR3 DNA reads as TGTGCCAGCAGTTATGCAGGGCCCACTGAAGCTTTCTTT.